This T cell receptor beta chain was profiled in a study of blood T cell repertoires in COVID-19. Study at large: Specimens from acute and convalescent COVID-19 originated in the United States, Italy and Spain. The cDNA or gDNA used as material had been derived from T cells, B-cell-depleted T cells, or PBMCs.

In the original processing: Cell counts per sample came from amplifying reference gene primers. Method: immunoSEQ multiplex PCR; TCRdb's copy keeps in-frame clones and lacks some. The V and J calls and clone size are taken from that table; D and trimming were inferred from the DNA. The sample carries some 50,000 clones, around 87% recorded once. There are 11 residues in the CDR3. Germline V gene sequence: CDR1 LNHDA, CDR2 SQIVND (reference sequence). V dropped 3 bases and J dropped 8 bases, with 7 bases sitting between them. A Seattle source enrolled patients during active infection and followed them longitudinally.

The J gene is TRBJ1-1, the V gene TRBV19; the D is unclear. The sequenced sample was peripheral blood. The receptor was derived from a woman of 80 years or more with COVID-19, enrolled during active disease. The CDR3 protein is CASSITREAFF. In DNA form, the CDR3 reads TGTGCCAGTAGTATTACCAGGGAAGCTTTCTTT.